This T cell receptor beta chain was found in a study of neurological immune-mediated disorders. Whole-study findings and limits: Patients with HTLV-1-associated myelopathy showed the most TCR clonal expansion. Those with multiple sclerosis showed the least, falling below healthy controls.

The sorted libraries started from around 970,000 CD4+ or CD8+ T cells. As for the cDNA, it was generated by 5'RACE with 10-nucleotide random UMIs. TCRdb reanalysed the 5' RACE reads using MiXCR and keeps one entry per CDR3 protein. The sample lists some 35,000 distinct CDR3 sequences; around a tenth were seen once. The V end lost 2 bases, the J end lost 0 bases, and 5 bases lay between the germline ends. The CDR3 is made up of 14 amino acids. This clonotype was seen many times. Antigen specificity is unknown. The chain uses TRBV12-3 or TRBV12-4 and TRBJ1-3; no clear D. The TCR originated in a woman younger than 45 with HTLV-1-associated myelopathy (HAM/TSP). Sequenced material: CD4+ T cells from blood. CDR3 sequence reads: CASSLSSSGNTIYF. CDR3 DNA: TGTGCCAGCAGTTTAAGTTCCTCTGGAAACACCATATATTTT.